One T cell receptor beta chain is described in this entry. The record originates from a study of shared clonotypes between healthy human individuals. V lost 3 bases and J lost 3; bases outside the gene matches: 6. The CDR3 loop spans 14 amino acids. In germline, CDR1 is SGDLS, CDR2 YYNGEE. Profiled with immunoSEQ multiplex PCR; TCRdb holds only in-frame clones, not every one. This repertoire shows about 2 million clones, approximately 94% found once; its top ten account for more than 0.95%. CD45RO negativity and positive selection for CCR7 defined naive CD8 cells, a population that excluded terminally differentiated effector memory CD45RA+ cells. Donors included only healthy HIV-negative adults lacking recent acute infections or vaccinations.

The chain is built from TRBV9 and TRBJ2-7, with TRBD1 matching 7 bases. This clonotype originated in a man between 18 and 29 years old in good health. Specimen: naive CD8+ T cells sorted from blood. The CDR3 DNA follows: TGTGCCAGCAGCGCCTTTGGGACAGTCTACGAGCAGTACTTC. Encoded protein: CASSAFGTVYEQYF.